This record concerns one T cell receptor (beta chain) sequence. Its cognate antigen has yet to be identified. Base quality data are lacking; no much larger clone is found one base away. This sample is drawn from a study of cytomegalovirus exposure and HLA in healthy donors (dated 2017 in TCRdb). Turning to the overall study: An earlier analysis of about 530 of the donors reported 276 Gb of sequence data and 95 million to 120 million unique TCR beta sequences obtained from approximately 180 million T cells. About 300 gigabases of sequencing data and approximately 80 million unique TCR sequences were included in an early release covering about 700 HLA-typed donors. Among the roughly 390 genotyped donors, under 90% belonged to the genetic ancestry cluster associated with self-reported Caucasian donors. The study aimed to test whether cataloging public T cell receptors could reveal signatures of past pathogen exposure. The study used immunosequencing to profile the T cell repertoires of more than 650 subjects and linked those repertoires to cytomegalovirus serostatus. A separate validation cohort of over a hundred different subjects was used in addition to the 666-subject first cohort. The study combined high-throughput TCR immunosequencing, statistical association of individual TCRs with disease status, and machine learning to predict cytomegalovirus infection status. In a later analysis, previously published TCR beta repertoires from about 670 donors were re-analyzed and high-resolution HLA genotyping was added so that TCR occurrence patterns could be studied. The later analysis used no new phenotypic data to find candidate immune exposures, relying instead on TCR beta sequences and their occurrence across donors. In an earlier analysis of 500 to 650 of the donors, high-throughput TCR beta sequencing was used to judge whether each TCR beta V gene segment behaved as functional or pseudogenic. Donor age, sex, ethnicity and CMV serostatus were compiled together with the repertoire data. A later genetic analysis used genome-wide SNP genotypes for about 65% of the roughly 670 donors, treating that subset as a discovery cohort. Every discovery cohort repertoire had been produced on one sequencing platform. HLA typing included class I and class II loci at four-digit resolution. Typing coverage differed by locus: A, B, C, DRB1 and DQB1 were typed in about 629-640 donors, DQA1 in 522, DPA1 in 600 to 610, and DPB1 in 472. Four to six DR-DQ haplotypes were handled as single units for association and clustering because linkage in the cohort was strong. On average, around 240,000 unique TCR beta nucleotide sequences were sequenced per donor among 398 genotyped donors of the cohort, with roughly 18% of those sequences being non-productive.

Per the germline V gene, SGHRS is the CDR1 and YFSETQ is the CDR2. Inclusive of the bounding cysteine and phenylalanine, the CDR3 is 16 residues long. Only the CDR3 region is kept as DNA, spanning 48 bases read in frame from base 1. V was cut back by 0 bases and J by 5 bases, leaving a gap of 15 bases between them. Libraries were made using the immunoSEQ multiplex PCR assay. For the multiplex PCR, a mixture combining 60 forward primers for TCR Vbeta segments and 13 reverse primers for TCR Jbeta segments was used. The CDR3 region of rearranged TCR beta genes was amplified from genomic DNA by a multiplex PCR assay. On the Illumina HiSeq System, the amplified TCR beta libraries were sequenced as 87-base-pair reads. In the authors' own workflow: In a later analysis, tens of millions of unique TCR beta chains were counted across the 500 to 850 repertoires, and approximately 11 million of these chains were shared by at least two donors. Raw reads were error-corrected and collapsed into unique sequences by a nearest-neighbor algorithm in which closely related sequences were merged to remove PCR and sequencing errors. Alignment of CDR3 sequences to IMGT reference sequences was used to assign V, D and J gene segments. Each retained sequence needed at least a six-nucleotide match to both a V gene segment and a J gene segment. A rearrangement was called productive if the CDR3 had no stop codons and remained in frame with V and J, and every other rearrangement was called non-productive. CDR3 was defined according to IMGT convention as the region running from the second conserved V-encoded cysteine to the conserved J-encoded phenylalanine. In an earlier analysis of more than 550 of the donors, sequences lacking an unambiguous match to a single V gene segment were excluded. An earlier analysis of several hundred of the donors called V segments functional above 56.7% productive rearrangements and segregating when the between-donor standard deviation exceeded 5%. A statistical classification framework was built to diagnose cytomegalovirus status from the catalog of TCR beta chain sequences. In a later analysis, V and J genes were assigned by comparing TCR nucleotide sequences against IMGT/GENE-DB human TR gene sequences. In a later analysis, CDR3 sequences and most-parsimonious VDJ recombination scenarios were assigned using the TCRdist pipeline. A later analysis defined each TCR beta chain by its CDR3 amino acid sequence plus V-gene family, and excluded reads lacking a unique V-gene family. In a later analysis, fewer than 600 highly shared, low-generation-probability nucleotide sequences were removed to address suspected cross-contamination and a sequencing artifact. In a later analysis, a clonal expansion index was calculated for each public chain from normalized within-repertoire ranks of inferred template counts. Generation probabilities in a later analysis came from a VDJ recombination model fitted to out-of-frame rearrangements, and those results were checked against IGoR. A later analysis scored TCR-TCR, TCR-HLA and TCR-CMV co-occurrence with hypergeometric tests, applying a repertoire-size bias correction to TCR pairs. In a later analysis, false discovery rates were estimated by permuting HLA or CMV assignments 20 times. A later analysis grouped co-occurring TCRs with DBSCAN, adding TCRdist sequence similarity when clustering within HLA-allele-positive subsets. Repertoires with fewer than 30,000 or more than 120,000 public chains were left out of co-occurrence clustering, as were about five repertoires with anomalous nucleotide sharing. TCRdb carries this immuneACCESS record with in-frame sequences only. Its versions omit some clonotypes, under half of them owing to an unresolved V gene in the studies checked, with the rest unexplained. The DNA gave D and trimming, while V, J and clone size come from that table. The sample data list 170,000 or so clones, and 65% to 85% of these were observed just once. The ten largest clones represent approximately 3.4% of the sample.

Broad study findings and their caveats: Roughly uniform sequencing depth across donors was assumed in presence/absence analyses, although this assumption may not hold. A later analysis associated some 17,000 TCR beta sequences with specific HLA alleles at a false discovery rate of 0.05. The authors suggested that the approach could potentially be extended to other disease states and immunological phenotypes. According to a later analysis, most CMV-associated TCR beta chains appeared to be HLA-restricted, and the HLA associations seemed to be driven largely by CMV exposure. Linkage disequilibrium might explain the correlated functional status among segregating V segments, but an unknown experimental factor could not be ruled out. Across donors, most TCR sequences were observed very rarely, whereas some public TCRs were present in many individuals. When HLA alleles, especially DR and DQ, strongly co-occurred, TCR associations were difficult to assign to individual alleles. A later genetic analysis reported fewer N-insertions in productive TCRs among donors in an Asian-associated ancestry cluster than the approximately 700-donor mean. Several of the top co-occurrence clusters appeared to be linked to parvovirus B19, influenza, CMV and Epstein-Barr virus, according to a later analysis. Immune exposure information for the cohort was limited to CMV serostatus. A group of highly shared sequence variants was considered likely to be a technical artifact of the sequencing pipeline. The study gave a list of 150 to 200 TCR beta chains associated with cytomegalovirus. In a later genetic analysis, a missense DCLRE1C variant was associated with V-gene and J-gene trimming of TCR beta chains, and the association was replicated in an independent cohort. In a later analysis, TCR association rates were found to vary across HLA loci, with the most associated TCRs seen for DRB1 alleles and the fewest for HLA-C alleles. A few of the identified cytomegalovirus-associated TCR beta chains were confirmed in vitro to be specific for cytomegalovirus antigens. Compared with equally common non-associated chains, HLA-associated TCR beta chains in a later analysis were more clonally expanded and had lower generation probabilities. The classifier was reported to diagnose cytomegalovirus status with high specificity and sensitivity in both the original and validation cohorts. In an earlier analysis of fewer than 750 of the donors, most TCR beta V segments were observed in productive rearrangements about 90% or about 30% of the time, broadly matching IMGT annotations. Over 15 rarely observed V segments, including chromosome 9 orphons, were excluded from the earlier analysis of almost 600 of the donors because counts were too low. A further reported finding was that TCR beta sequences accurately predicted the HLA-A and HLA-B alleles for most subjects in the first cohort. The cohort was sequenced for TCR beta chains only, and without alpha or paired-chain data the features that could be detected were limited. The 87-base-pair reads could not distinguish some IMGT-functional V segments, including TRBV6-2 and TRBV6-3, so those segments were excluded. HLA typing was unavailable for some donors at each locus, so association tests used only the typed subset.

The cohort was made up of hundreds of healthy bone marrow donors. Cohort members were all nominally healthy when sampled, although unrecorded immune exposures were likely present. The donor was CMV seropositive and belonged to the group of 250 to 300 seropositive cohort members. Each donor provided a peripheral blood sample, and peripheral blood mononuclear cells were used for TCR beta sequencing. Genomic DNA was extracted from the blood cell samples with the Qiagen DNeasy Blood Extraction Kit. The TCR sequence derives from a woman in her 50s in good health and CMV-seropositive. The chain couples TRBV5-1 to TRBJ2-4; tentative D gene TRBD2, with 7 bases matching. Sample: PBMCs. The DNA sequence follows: TGCGCCAGCAGCTTGGCCGGGGGGCCAAGGGAAAACATTCAGTACTTC. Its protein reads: CASSLAGGPRENIQYF.